This T cell receptor beta chain was identified in a study of blood T cell repertoires in COVID-19. The V and J ends lost 2 bases and 3 bases respectively, with 11 bases between them. The length of the CDR3 is 14 residues. CDR1 and CDR2 from the germline V gene are SGHRS and YFSETQ. The method was immunoSEQ multiplex PCR; TCRdb's version includes in-frame clones alone and lacks a portion of them. The sample shows around 300,000 clones, roughly 86% of them seen only once. The chain is built from TRBV5-1 and TRBJ1-2; D is perhaps TRBD1 (6 bases). The sequenced sample consisted of PBMCs or T cells enriched from blood (not recorded which). The sequence came from a woman younger than 35 who had recovered from COVID-19. CDR3 coding DNA: TGCGCCAGCAGCTTCAACAGGGAACACTATGGCTACACCTTC. As protein: CASSFNREHYGYTF.